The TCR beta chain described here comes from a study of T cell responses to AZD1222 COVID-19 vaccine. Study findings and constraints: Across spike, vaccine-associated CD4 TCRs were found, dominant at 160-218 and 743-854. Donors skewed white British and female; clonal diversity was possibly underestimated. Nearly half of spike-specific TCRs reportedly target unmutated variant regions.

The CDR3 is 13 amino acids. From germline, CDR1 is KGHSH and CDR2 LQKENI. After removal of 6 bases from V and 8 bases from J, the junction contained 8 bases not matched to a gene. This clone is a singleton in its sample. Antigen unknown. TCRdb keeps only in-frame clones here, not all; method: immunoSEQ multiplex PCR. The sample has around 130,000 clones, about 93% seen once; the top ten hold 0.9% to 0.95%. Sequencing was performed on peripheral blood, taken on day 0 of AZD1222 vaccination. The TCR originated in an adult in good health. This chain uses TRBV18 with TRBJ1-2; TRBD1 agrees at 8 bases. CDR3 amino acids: CASSVDRVGGYTF. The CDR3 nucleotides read TGTGCCAGCTCGGTGGACAGGGTCGGCGGCTACACCTTC.